What follows describes a single T cell receptor (beta chain). Cohort allocation depended upon clinical history that participants reported. This sample stems from a study of blood T cell repertoires in COVID-19. Repertoires were generated with immunoSEQ multiplex PCR, while TCRdb's copy carries only in-frame clones and drops some. The sample shows over 200,000 clones, approximately 75% of them seen only once. CDR1 is SGHRS and CDR2 is YFSETQ in the germline V gene. The CDR3 sequence is 14 residues long. The ends were cut back, 4 bases at V and 6 bases at J, with 16 bases in the middle. This chain links TRBV5-1 with TRBJ1-2; D possibly corresponds to TRBD1 (5 bases). Sequenced input: PBMCs or T cells enriched from blood (not recorded which). The sequence was collected from a man aged 40-50 years who had recovered from COVID-19. Here the CDR3 reads CASSLMGGEDGYTF. The DNA for the CDR3 is TGCGCCAGCAGCCTGATGGGAGGGGAGGATGGCTACACCTTC. Drawing the rest from reference TRBV5-1 and TRBJ1-2, the complete variable domain is KAGVTQTPRYLIKTRGQQVTLSCSPISGHRSVSWYQQTPGQGLQFLFEYFSETQRNKGNFPGRFSGRQFSNSRSEMNVSTLELGDSALYLCASSLMGGEDGYTFGSGTRLTVV.